The rows below give T cell receptor beta chains drawn from one sample of a study of blood T cell repertoires in COVID-19. Data came from immunoSEQ multiplex PCR; TCRdb stores just in-frame clones and leaves some out. The sample shows 13,000 or so clones, around 89% of them seen only once. The sample comprised peripheral blood. These TCRs come from a human donor with active COVID-19. The donor label of this sample is uncertain. The CDR3 runs from the conserved cysteine through the conserved F or W.

>TRBV19|TRBJ1-5
CASGDRSYQPQHF
>TRBV7-9|TRBJ2-3
CASSSTRVAGDNTDTQYF
>TRBV12-3/TRBV12-4|TRBJ2-7
CASTPGGGHEQYF
>TRBV3-1/TRBV3-2|TRBJ2-7
CASSPQGKGAYEQYF
>TRBV5-6|TRBJ1-4
CASSLAGKATNEKLFF
>TRBV5-4|TRBJ2-2
CASSPSRQGLTGELFF
>TRBV6-2/TRBV6-3|TRBJ1-2
CASSYTPDSATNYGYTF
>TRBV6-1|TRBJ1-1
CASSALQGASNTEAFF
>TRBV15|TRBJ2-3
CATSRDMGTGGPPRGEDTQYF
>TRBV6-5|TRBJ2-2
CASSPLDSSGELFF
>TRBV30|TRBJ2-6
CAGLAHSGANVLTF
>TRBV5-4|TRBJ1-6
CASSLVGTGVSPLHF
>TRBV7-2|TRBJ2-7
CASSLGGQGLPYEQYF
>TRBV19|TRBJ1-3
CASSIGMGTDADTIYF
>TRBV6-9|TRBJ1-1
CASTQGGGAFF
>TRBV27|TRBJ2-5
CASSTRQGFETQYF
>TRBV24-1|TRBJ2-3
CATSDSRGGTPDTQYF
>TRBV4-3|TRBJ2-7
CASSQVRLAGHEQYF
>TRBV11-1|TRBJ1-1
CASSLSDRGTEAFF
>TRBV7-8|TRBJ2-6
CASINFGANVLTF
>TRBV12-3/TRBV12-4|TRBJ1-1
CASSLTGVTEAFF
>TRBV5-4|TRBJ2-3
CASSRGFFTDTQYF
>TRBV5-6|TRBJ1-2
CASSPQGRAYGYTF
>TRBV5-1|TRBJ2-7
CASSLEGVPYEQYF
>TRBV6-5|TRBJ2-7
CASGGASDFHKQYF
>TRBV30|TRBJ2-1
CAWRVDRAIYNEQFF
>TRBV19|TRBJ2-1
CASSLTSGGFNEQFF
>TRBV4-3|TRBJ2-7
CASSQLVRGSYEQYF
>TRBV5-1|TRBJ2-1
CASSPGLAYNEQFF
>TRBV5-1|TRBJ2-5
CASSPLGAHVEETQYF
>TRBV20-1|TRBJ2-5
CSASPRGETQYF
>TRBV5-1|TRBJ1-1
CASSFPTGGPTEAFF
>TRBV6-1|TRBJ2-3
CASSDLGAPTDTQYF
>TRBV28|TRBJ1-2
CASSLRGLYGYTF
>TRBV19|TRBJ1-2
CASRAAGDSNGYTF
>TRBV6-5|TRBJ2-1
CASRGGFEQFF
>TRBV6-6|TRBJ2-1
CASSYGTTYNEQFF
>TRBV19|TRBJ1-1
CASIRPGYTEAFF
>TRBV15|TRBJ2-7
CATSRKDSLGLEQYF
>TRBV6-5|TRBJ1-1
CASSQTGNTEAFF
>TRBV24-1|TRBJ1-5
CATSDSEEPQHF
>TRBV29-1|TRBJ2-7
CSVIQGSYEQYF
>TRBV9|TRBJ2-2
CASSENPGAAAGELFF
>TRBV11-2|TRBJ2-5
CASSLGGGQETQYF